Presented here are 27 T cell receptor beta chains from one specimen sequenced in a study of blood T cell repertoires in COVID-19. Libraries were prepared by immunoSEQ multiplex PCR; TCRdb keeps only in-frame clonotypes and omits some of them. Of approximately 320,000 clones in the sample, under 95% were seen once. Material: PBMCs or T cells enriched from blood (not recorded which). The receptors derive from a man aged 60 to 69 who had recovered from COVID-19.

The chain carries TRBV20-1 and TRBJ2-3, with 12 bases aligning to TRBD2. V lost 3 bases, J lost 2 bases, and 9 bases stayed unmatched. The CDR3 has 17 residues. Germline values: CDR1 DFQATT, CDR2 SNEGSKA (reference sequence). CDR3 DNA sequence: TGCAGTGCTAGTCTCCCGACTAGCGGGGGCCCCACAGATACGCAGTATTTT. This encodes CSASLPTSGGPTDTQYF.

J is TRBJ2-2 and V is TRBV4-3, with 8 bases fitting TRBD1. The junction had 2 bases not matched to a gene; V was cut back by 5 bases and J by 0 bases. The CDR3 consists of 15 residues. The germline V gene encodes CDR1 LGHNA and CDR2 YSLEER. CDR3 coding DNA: TGCGCCAGCAGCTGGGACAGGACGAACACCGGGGAGCTGTTTTTT. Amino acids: CASSWDRTNTGELFF.

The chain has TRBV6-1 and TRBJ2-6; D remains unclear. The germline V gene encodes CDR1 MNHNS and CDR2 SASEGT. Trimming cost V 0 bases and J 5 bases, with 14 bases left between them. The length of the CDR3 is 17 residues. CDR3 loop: CASSEARSGGRANVLTF. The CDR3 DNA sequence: TGTGCCAGCAGTGAAGCGCGGTCCGGCGGTAGGGCCAACGTCCTGACTTTC.

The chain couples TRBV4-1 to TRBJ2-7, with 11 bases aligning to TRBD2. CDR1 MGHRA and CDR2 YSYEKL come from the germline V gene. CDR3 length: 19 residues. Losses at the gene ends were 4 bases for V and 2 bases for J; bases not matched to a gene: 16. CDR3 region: CASSLSGTSGTSRAYEQYF. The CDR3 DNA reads TGCGCCAGCAGCCTCTCGGGGACTAGCGGAACTTCGCGGGCCTACGAGCAGTACTTC.

The CDR3 sequence is CASSQEGRSWAGYTF. In DNA, the CDR3 is TGCGCCAGCAGCCAAGAAGGGAGATCTTGGGCTGGCTACACCTTC. The rearrangement links TRBV4-3 to TRBJ1-2, with D unresolved. The V gene lost 0 bases and the J gene lost 7 bases, with 15 bases spanning the gap. The CDR3 is 15 amino acids. In germline, CDR1 is LGHNA, CDR2 YSLEER.

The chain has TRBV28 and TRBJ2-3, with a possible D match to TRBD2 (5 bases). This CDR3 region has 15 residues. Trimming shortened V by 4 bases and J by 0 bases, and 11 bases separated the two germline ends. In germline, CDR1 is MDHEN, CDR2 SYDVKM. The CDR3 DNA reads TGTGCCAGCAGTTCGGTCGGACTGAGCACAGATACGCAGTATTTT. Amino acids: CASSSVGLSTDTQYF.

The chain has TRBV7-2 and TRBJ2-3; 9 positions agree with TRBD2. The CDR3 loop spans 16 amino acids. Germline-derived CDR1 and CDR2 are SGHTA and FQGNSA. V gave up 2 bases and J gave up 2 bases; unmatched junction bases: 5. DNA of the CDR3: TGTGCCAGCAGCTTATCGGCGGGGGGGAACACAGATACGCAGTATTTT. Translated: CASSLSAGGNTDTQYF.

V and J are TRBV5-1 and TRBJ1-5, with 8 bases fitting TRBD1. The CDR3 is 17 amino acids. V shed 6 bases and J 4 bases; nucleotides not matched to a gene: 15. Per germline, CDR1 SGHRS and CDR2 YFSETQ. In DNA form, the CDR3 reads TGCGCCAGCAAAAAAGAACCGACAGGGGTTGGGAATCAGCCCCAGCATTTT. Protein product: CASKKEPTGVGNQPQHF.

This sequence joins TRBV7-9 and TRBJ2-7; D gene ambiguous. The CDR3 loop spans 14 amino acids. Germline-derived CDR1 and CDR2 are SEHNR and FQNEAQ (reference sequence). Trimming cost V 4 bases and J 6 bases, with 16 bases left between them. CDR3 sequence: CASSSGFVHSEQYF. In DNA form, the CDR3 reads TGTGCCAGCAGCTCAGGCTTCGTGCACAGCGAGCAGTACTTC.

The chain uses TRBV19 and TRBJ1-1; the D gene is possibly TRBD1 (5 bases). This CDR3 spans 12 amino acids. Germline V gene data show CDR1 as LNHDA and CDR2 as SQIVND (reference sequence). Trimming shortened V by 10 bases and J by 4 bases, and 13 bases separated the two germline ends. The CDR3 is CATREFSTEAFF. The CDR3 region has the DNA TGTGCCACCAGGGAATTCAGCACTGAAGCTTTCTTT.

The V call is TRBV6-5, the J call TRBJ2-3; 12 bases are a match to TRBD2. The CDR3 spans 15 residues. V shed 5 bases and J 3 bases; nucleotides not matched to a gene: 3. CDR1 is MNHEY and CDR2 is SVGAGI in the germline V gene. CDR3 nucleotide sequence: TGTGCCAGCAGTCGACTAGCGGGGGTTACAGATACGCAGTATTTT. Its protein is CASSRLAGVTDTQYF.

Here the CDR3 DNA reads TGTGCCAGTAGTGCAAACCGGGACATGAATGAGCAGTTCTTC. Protein product: CASSANRDMNEQFF. V usage is TRBV19 and J usage is TRBJ2-1; D perhaps matches TRBD1 (6 bases). CDR1 and CDR2 from the germline V gene are LNHDA and SQIVND (reference sequence). Deletions cut 5 bases from V and 7 bases from J, with 15 bases between. The CDR3 length is 14 residues.

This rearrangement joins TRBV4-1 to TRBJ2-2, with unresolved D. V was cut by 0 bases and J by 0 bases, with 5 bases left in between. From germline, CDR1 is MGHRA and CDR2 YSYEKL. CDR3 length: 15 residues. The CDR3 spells CASSQDRANTGELFF. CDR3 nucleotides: TGCGCCAGCAGCCAAGATCGGGCGAACACCGGGGAGCTGTTTTTT.

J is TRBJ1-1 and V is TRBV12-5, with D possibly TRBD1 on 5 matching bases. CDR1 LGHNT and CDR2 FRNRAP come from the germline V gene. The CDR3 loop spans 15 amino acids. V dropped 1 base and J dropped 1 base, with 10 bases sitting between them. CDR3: CASGLAPGANTEAFF. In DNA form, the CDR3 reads TGTGCTAGTGGTTTGGCCCCTGGGGCGAACACTGAAGCTTTCTTT.

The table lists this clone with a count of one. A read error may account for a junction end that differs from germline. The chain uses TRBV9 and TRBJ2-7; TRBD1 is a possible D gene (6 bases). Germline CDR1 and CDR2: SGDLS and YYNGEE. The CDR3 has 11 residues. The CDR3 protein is CASSGTGTQNF. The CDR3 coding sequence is TGTGCCAGCAGCGGCACCGGGACACAAAACTTC.

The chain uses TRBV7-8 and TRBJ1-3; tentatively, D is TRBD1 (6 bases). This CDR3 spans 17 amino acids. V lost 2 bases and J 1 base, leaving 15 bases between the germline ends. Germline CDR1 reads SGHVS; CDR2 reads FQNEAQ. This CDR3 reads CASSLPPGQLSGNTIYF. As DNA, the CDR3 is TGTGCCAGCAGCTTACCCCCCGGACAGCTATCTGGAAACACCATATATTTT.

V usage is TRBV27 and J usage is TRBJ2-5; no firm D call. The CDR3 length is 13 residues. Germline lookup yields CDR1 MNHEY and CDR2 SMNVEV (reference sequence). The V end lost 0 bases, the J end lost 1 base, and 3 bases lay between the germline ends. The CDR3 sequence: CASSLSSQETQYF. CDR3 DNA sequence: TGTGCCAGCAGTTTATCTAGCCAAGAGACCCAGTACTTC.

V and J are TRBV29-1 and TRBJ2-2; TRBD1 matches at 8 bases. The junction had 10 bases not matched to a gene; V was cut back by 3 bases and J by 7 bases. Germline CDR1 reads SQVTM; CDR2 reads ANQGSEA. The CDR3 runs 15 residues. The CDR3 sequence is CSVEVTGASGGELFF. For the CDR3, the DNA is TGCAGCGTTGAGGTGACAGGGGCTTCCGGCGGGGAGCTGTTTTTT.

This CDR3 is CASSQELGASNSPLHF. As DNA, the CDR3 is TGCGCCAGCAGCCAAGAACTTGGGGCTTCGAATTCACCCCTCCACTTT. This chain joins TRBV4-3 and TRBJ1-6; TRBD1 might be the D (5 bases). Germline V gene sequence: CDR1 LGHNA, CDR2 YSLEER. CDR3 length: 16 residues. Trimming removed 0 bases at V and 7 bases at J, with 13 bases between.

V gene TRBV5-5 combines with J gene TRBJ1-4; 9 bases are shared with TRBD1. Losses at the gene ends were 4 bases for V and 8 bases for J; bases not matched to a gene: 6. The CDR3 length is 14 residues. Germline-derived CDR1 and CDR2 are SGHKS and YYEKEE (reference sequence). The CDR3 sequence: CASSPGQGQEKLFF. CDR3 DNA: TGTGCCAGCAGCCCCGGACAGGGGCAGGAAAAACTGTTTTTT.

CDR3: CASSQARHGGSYEQYF. For the CDR3, the DNA is TGCGCCAGCAGCCAAGCGCGACACGGAGGCTCCTACGAGCAGTACTTC. The chain links TRBV4-3 to TRBJ2-7, with D perhaps matching TRBD2 (5 bases). CDR3 length: 16 residues. Trimming stripped 1 base from V and 0 bases from J, with 13 bases between. CDR1 LGHNA and CDR2 YSLEER come from the germline V gene.

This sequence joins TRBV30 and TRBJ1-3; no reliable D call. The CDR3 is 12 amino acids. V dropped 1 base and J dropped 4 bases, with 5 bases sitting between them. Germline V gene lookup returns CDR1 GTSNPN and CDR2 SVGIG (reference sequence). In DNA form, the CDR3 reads TGTGCCTGGAGTGCACAGGGAAACACCATATATTTT. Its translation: CAWSAQGNTIYF.

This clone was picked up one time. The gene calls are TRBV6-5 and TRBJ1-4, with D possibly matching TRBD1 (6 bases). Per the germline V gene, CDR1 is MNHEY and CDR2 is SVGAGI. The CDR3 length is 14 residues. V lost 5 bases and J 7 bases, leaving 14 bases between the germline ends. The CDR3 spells CASSPTGRSEKLFF. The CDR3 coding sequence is TGTGCCAGCAGTCCTACAGGGCGTAGTGAAAAACTGTTTTTT.

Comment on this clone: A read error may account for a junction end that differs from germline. The CDR3 here is CASSLEARAGKPQHF. DNA of the CDR3: TGTGCTAGCAGCTTAGAAGCCAGGGCGGGGAAGCCCCAGCATTTT. V usage is TRBV7-7 and J usage is TRBJ1-5; perhaps TRBD1 as D (5 bases). Germline V lookup: CDR1 SSHAT, CDR2 FNYEAQ (reference sequence). This CDR3 has 15 residues.

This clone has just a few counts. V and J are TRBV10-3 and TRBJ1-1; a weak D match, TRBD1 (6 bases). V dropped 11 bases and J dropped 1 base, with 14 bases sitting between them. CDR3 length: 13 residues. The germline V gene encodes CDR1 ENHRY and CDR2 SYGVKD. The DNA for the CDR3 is TGTGCCGCGGGGGGGCACCAGAACACTGAAGCTTTCTTT. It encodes CAAGGHQNTEAFF.

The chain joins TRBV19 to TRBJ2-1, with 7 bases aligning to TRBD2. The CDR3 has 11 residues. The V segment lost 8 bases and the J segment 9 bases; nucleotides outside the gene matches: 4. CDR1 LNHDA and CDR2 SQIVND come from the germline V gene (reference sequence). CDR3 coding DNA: TGTGCCAGTGGGGGGGGGTTTGAGCAGTTCTTC. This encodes CASGGGFEQFF.

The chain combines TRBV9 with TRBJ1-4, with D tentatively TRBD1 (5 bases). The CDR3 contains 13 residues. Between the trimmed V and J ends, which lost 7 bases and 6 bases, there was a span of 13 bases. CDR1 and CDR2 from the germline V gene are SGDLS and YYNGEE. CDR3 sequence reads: CASSVGDDEKLFF. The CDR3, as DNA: TGTGCCAGCTCGGTAGGGGATGATGAAAAACTGTTTTTT.